This TCR beta chain came from a study of HIV-infected patients and healthy controls. Study-wide findings and caveats: Diversity differences between study cohorts were not due to their slight age and sex differences.

Judged by abundance, this clonotype is medium-sized. The antigen remains unidentified. This CDR3 is built from 13 residues. Germline lookup yields CDR1 SQVTM and CDR2 ANQGSEA. Trimming took 1 base from V and 7 from J, leaving 13 bases between them. About 500 ng RNA was reverse transcribed with alpha and beta constant-region primers. Each of the alpha and beta chains got its own library through chain-specific third strand synthesis with indices. TCRdb independently ran MiXCR on the 5' RACE reads; one entry per CDR3 protein. Of about 10,000 distinct CDR3 sequences listed, 8% to 10% are singletons. No cell fractionation was done, so the repertoire covers all unsorted peripheral blood T cells.

The material sequenced was blood. This sequence was found in an adult in good health. The chain is built from TRBV29-1 and TRBJ1-2; possibly TRBD1 for D (5 bases). The CDR3 loop is CSVEAPGRGGYTF. The CDR3 DNA reads TGCAGCGTTGAAGCCCCAGGGAGAGGTGGCTACACCTTC.